The 17 T cell receptor beta chains reported below all come from one sample, sequenced in a study of PD-1 blockade in classical Hodgkin lymphoma. The method was immunoSEQ multiplex PCR; TCRdb's version includes in-frame clones alone and lacks a portion of them. The table lists roughly 12,000 clones, about 85% of them singletons. Every patient experienced relapse after autologous stem cell transplantation, and brentuximab vedotin exposure varied. Material: peripheral blood mononuclear cells (PBMCs), obtained at baseline. The receptors were sampled from a human donor with classical Hodgkin lymphoma.

Here the CDR3 DNA reads TGTGCCACCAGCAGGGGTAACAAGGGATTCACTGAAGCTTTCTTT. As protein: CATSRGNKGFTEAFF. The chain recombines TRBV15 with TRBJ1-1; D is undetermined. This CDR3 region has 15 residues. The germline V gene has CDR1 LNHNV and CDR2 YYDKDF (reference sequence). Trimming shortened V by 3 bases and J by 4 bases, and 15 bases separated the two germline ends. The complete variable domain, with remaining parts taken from reference TRBV15 and TRBJ1-1, reads DAMVIQNPRYQVTQFGKPVTLSCSQTLNHNVMYWYQQKSSQAPKLLFHYYDKDFNNEADTPDNFQSRRPNTSFCFLDIRSPGLGDTAMYLCATSRGNKGFTEAFFGQGTRLTVV.

The rearrangement joins TRBV5-1 to TRBJ2-5; TRBD2 matches at 7 bases. This CDR3 spans 16 amino acids. The junction had 13 bases not matched to a gene; V was cut back by 4 bases and J by 4 bases. Germline V CDR1 and CDR2: SGHRS, YFSETQ. Here the CDR3 DNA reads TGCGCCAGCAGCGCGGTGGGTGCGGGAGATGGAGAGACCCAGTACTTC. Encoded protein: CASSAVGAGDGETQYF.

V gene TRBV7-6 combines with J gene TRBJ2-5, with 12 bases that match TRBD1. CDR1 SGHVS and CDR2 FNYEAQ come from the germline V gene. This CDR3 comprises 17 residues. The J segment lost 4 bases and the V segment lost 7 bases, leaving 13 bases of the junction unmatched. The CDR3 DNA sequence: TGTGCCAGCACCCCGAGGGCCGGGACAGGGGGCACAGAGACCCAGTACTTC. Protein product: CASTPRAGTGGTETQYF.

The chain joins TRBV11-3 to TRBJ2-2; the D is unclear. Germline CDR1 SGHNT, CDR2 YENEEA. The CDR3 runs to 13 residues. Between the trimmed V and J ends, which lost 0 bases and 5 bases, there was a span of 4 bases. This CDR3 reads CASSLDLTGELFF. The CDR3 DNA reads TGTGCCAGCAGCTTAGATCTAACCGGGGAGCTGTTTTTT.

The chain employs TRBV2 and TRBJ1-2, with a weak D call TRBD1 (5 bases). In germline, CDR1 is SNHLY, CDR2 FYNNEI. The CDR3 runs to 13 residues. Trimming pared 1 base from V and 8 bases from J, leaving 11 bases between. CDR3: CASSEGGAGGYTF. In DNA, the CDR3 is TGTGCCAGCAGTGAAGGAGGGGCCGGCGGCTACACCTTC.

The rearrangement joins TRBV28 to TRBJ1-1; a weak D match, TRBD1 (6 bases). CDR1 and CDR2 from the germline V gene are MDHEN and SYDVKM. V lost 2 bases, J lost 6 bases, and 19 bases lay in between. The CDR3 has 16 amino acids. CDR3 bases: TGTGCCAGCAGTTTAAACCTTCCGAGGGGGGTCCCTGAAGCTTTCTTT. Protein sequence: CASSLNLPRGVPEAFF.

About this clone itself: Sequence at one end of the junction differs from germline and may be a read error. Other nucleotide sequences in the sample specify the same CDR3. The V and J genes are TRBV5-1 and TRBJ2-2; D assignment may be TRBD1 or TRBD2 (5 bases each). The CDR3 is made up of 14 amino acids. Germline lookup yields CDR1 SGHRS and CDR2 YFSETQ. CDR3 nucleotides: TGCGCCAGCGGTGAGACAGTGAACACCGGGGAACTGTTTTTT. Its protein is CASGETVNTGELFF.

The chain has TRBV7-9 and TRBJ1-2; 9 bases are shared with TRBD1. Looked up from germline, CDR1 is SEHNR and CDR2 is FQNEAQ (reference sequence). V lost 4 bases, J lost 8 bases, and 11 bases stayed unmatched. The CDR3 contains 15 residues. This CDR3 reads CASSSDRGASTGYTF. Written as DNA, the CDR3 is TGTGCCAGCAGCTCAGACAGGGGGGCTTCGACGGGCTACACCTTC.

The chain carries TRBV4-3 and TRBJ1-6; D is unclear. V was cut by 1 base and J by 0 bases, with 10 bases left in between. This CDR3 has 17 residues. Germline values: CDR1 LGHNA, CDR2 YSLEER. CDR3 amino acids: CASSQGYESSYNSPLHF. The CDR3 DNA is TGCGCCAGCAGCCAAGGGTACGAGAGCTCCTATAATTCACCCCTCCACTTT.

V gene TRBV7-8 combines with J gene TRBJ1-5; D remains unclear. Germline CDR1 is SGHVS and CDR2 is FQNEAQ. Trimming took off 1 base at V and 5 bases at J, with 6 bases between the two ends. CDR3 size: 13 residues. CDR3 DNA sequence: TGTGCCAGCAGCTTAGGGGAGGATCAGCCCCAGCATTTT. Its protein product is CASSLGEDQPQHF.

V and J are TRBV6-6 and TRBJ1-2; D call uncertain. The length of the CDR3 is 12 residues. The V and J ends lost 7 bases and 3 bases respectively, with 9 bases between them. CDR1 MNHNY and CDR2 SVGAGI come from the germline V gene (reference sequence). CDR3 residues: CASKGWDYGYTF. The CDR3 DNA follows: TGTGCCAGCAAAGGATGGGACTATGGCTACACCTTC.

V gene TRBV28 combines with J gene TRBJ1-4; unclear D gene. Germline-derived CDR1 and CDR2 are MDHEN and SYDVKM. This CDR3 is built from 16 residues. V lost 6 bases and J lost 2, with 16 bases in between. CDR3 coding DNA: TGTGCCAGCAGCACGGGTCCTTCAAGGACTAATGAAAAACTGTTTTTT. Translating it yields CASSTGPSRTNEKLFF.

V is TRBV29-1 and J is TRBJ2-7, with D unresolved. From germline, CDR1 is SQVTM and CDR2 ANQGSEA. V shed 2 bases and J shed 1 base, with 15 bases lying between them. The CDR3 spans 15 residues. Here the CDR3 reads CSVETSAERSYEQYF. CDR3 nucleotide sequence: TGCAGCGTTGAAACGTCGGCCGAAAGATCCTACGAGCAGTACTTC.

V and J are TRBV2 and TRBJ1-1; 9 bases are shared with TRBD1. The V segment lost 3 bases and the J segment 4 bases; nucleotides outside the gene matches: 0. This CDR3 region has 13 residues. From germline, CDR1 is SNHLY and CDR2 FYNNEI. The chain's CDR3 is CASSEDRGTEAFF. DNA for the CDR3: TGTGCCAGCAGTGAGGACAGGGGCACTGAAGCTTTCTTT.

The rearrangement uses TRBV5-8 and TRBJ1-1; 9 nucleotides match TRBD1. Trimming removed 6 bases from V and 0 bases from J; junction bases left unmatched: 9. The CDR3 is 16 amino acids. CDR1 is SGHTS and CDR2 is YDEGEE in the germline V gene. Here the CDR3 DNA reads TGTGCCAGCATCCTAAGGGGACAGGGAATGAACACTGAAGCTTTCTTT. Translated: CASILRGQGMNTEAFF.

This chain connects TRBV5-4 to TRBJ2-3; D perhaps matches TRBD2 (5 bases). The CDR3 sequence is 16 residues long. V lost 2 bases and J 4 bases, leaving 17 bases between the germline ends. The germline V gene has CDR1 SGHNT and CDR2 YYREEE (reference sequence). The CDR3 loop reads CASSFGYRGEADTQYF. CDR3 sequence (DNA): TGTGCCAGCAGCTTCGGGTATCGGGGAGAGGCAGATACGCAGTATTTT. Full variable domain (remainder filled in from reference TRBV5-4 and TRBJ2-3): ETGVTQSPTHLIKTRGQQVTLRCSSQSGHNTVSWYQQALGQGPQFIFQYYREEENGRGNFPPRFSGLQFPNYSSELNVNALELDDSALYLCASSFGYRGEADTQYFGPGTRLTVL.

This chain connects TRBV7-9 to TRBJ2-1; TRBD2 aligns across 8 bases. The CDR3 sequence is 15 residues long. Germline CDR1 reads SEHNR; CDR2 reads FQNEAQ (reference sequence). Trimming removed 4 bases from V and 4 bases from J; junction bases left unmatched: 6. The CDR3 region has the DNA TGTGCCAGCAGCTCACCGGGACTAGGTTACAATGAGCAGTTCTTC. Translated: CASSSPGLGYNEQFF.